The sequence of this TCR beta chain was determined in a study of T cell repertoires in cytomegalovirus infection. Study at large: In public TCR beta signatures, there were indications of both CMV infection and matching HLA type. Points from the study as a whole: Summed frequency of public TCR beta families distinguished CMV carriers with the relevant HLA. CMV-specific HLA-C-restricted TCR beta clonotypes dominated the ex vivo response.

The CDR3 length is 13 residues. Germline V CDR1 and CDR2: SGHVS, FNYEAQ. Notes on this clonotype: Its antigen remains unidentified. The junction and the germline gene differ at one end; a read error may be behind it.

TCRdb reprocessed the reads with MiXCR, giving one entry per CDR3 protein. The sample lists about 450,000 distinct CDR3 sequences, around 32% occurring once. The sequence was obtained from a human donor in good health (CMV status not recorded). Some clones in this sample may be carry-over from other donors' samples. This rearrangement joins TRBV7-6 to TRBJ1-1; the D is unclear. Sequencing was done on a sample of PBMCs. The CDR3 DNA follows: TGTGCCAGCAGCGGAGGACCGGGGTCTGAATCTTTCTTT. Its translation: CASSGGPGSESFF.